Listed below are T cell receptor beta chains from one sample, sequenced in a study of cytomegalovirus exposure and HLA in healthy donors. This table comes from immunoSEQ multiplex PCR, and its TCRdb copy is limited to in-frame clones, with some not included. The data contain 100,000 to 150,000 clones, more than 60% of them singletons. What was sequenced was PBMCs. The receptors were gathered from a woman aged 40-49 years in good health and CMV-seropositive. CDR3s include the opening cysteine and the closing phenylalanine or tryptophan. The D gene is left open where the match is weak. Expanded clones are given a class, and other clones once, few, many or no size at all.

D gene | clone size | J gene | V gene | CDR3 protein | CDR3 DNA
TRBD1 | NA | TRBJ2-2 | TRBV18 | CASSPISDRGSGELFF | TGTGCCAGCTCACCAATAAGCGACAGGGGTTCCGGGGAGCTGTTTTTT
NA | NA | TRBJ2-5 | TRBV7-2 | CASNGRGGRQETQYF | TGTGCCAGCAACGGAAGGGGGGGGCGACAAGAGACCCAGTACTTC
NA | NA | TRBJ1-3 | TRBV6-4 | CASVREGWGGNSGNTIYF | TGTGCCAGCGTGAGGGAGGGTTGGGGGGGTAACTCTGGAAACACCATATATTTT
NA | few | TRBJ1-5 | TRBV6-5 | CASNSYRSNQPQHF | TGTGCCAGCAATTCCTACAGAAGCAATCAGCCCCAGCATTTT
TRBD1 | NA | TRBJ2-6 | TRBV28 | CASSFQGVSSGANVLTF | TGTGCCAGCAGTTTTCAGGGGGTGAGCTCTGGGGCCAACGTCCTGACTTTC
NA | NA | TRBJ1-4 | TRBV5-1 | CASSPDTEGGEKLFF | TGCGCCAGCAGCCCAGACACCGAGGGCGGTGAAAAACTGTTTTTT
TRBD1 | once | TRBJ2-4 | TRBV28 | CASRPGQSFAKNIQYF | TGTGCCAGCAGACCGGGACAGAGCTTTGCCAAAAACATTCAGTACTTC
NA | few | TRBJ2-2 | TRBV19 | CASSTPTRTGELFF | TGTGCCAGTAGTACCCCAACCCGGACCGGGGAGCTGTTTTTT
NA | NA | TRBJ1-2 | TRBV25-1 | CASSESAGIYDGYTF | TGTGCCAGCAGTGAATCCGCGGGCATATACGATGGCTACACCTTC
NA | NA | TRBJ2-3 | TRBV5-1 | CASSLLATDTQYF | TGCGCCAGCAGCTTACTAGCCACAGATACGCAGTATTTT
NA | NA | TRBJ2-1 | TRBV7-2 | CASSLTITYNEQFF | TGTGCCAGCAGCCTAACGATTACTTACAATGAGCAGTTCTTC
NA | NA | TRBJ2-5 | TRBV11-2 | CASRGGLQETQYF | TGTGCCAGCAGGGGCGGGCTACAAGAGACCCAGTACTTC
NA | NA | TRBJ1-4 | TRBV4-2 | CASSPRVQDEKLFF | TGTGCCAGCAGCCCGAGGGTCCAGGATGAAAAACTGTTTTTT
NA | NA | TRBJ1-2 | TRBV30 | CAWSVPGLFYGYTF | TGTGCCTGGAGTGTACCAGGGCTCTTCTATGGCTACACCTTC
NA | few | TRBJ1-2 | TRBV11-1 | CASSNTGRRVYTF | TGTGCCAGCAGCAATACAGGGAGAAGAGTCTACACCTTC
NA | NA | TRBJ2-2 | TRBV6-1 | CASRIRQGGAGELFF | TGTGCCAGCAGGATTAGACAGGGAGGAGCCGGGGAGCTGTTTTTT
NA | NA | TRBJ1-1 | TRBV5-1 | CASSSQPGGDTEAFF | TGCGCCAGCAGCTCTCAGCCGGGGGGAGACACTGAAGCTTTCTTT
NA | NA | TRBJ1-1 | TRBV7-8 | CASSLVSGLNTEAFF | TGTGCCAGCAGCTTAGTGTCGGGTTTGAACACTGAAGCTTTCTTT
TRBD2 | NA | TRBJ2-1 | TRBV6-5 | CASSYSGTSNYNEQFF | TGTGCCAGCAGTTACTCCGGGACTAGCAACTACAATGAGCAGTTCTTC
NA | NA | TRBJ2-3 | TRBV5-1 | CASSFSNTQYF | TGCGCCAGCAGCTTTTCAAATACGCAGTATTTT
TRBD1 | NA | TRBJ2-7 | TRBV5-1 | CASSVGQAYEQYF | TGCGCCAGCAGCGTGGGACAGGCCTACGAGCAGTACTTC
TRBD2 | NA | TRBJ2-7 | TRBV23-1 | CASRDLTTSGNSYEQYF | TGCGCCAGCCGTGATTTAACCACTAGCGGGAACTCCTACGAGCAGTACTTC
TRBD1 | NA | TRBJ1-1 | TRBV7-2 | CASSSDRGMNTEAFF | TGTGCCAGCAGCTCTGACAGGGGCATGAACACTGAAGCTTTCTTT
TRBD2 | once | TRBJ2-5 | TRBV28 | CASSLLVTSSQETQYF | TGTGCCAGCAGTTTACTCGTGACTAGCAGCCAAGAGACCCAGTACTTC
NA | NA | TRBJ2-1 | TRBV7-2 | CASSIAEGGYNEQFF | TGTGCCAGCAGCATAGCAGAGGGCGGTTACAATGAGCAGTTCTTC
TRBD1 | NA | TRBJ2-7 | TRBV4-1 | CASSQDVNRGRASYEQYF | TGCGCCAGCAGCCAAGACGTAAACAGGGGACGCGCATCCTACGAGCAGTACTTC
TRBD2 | NA | TRBJ2-1 | TRBV19 | CASSTRTSGDSDEQFF | TGTGCCAGTAGTACCCGGACTAGCGGGGACTCGGATGAGCAGTTCTTC
NA | once | TRBJ2-7 | TRBV11-2 | CASSLERQYEQYF | TGTGCCAGCAGCTTAGAACGACAATACGAGCAGTACTTC
NA | NA | TRBJ1-1 | TRBV7-9 | CASSFRGNTEAFF | TGTGCCAGCAGCTTTAGGGGGAACACTGAAGCTTTCTTT
TRBD1 | NA | TRBJ2-7 | TRBV5-6 | CASSFRDSLPLQYF | TGTGCCAGCAGCTTCCGGGACAGCCTTCCCTTGCAGTACTTC
NA | NA | TRBJ2-1 | TRBV21-1 | CASSTDCSSYNEQFF | TGTGCCAGCAGCACTGACTGCAGCTCCTACAATGAGCAGTTCTTC
TRBD1 | NA | TRBJ2-2 | TRBV6-5 | CASRRTGDTGELFF | TGTGCCAGCAGGCGGACAGGGGACACCGGGGAGCTGTTTTTT
NA | NA | TRBJ1-3 | TRBV7-6 | CASSLSISNTIYF | TGTGCCAGCAGCTTATCTATATCGAACACCATATATTTT
NA | NA | TRBJ1-1 | TRBV19 | CASSPREPGDTEAFF | TGTGCCAGTAGCCCTAGGGAGCCCGGGGACACTGAAGCTTTCTTT
TRBD1 | NA | TRBJ1-1 | TRBV6-5 | CASSPTGGTEAFF | TGTGCCAGCAGCCCGACAGGGGGCACTGAAGCTTTCTTT
TRBD1 | few | TRBJ1-6 | TRBV2 | CASSGQGDSPLHF | TGTGCCAGCAGTGGACAGGGGGATTCACCCCTCCACTTT
TRBD2 | NA | TRBJ2-7 | TRBV10-3 | CAISESGLAGHYEQYF | TGTGCCATCAGTGAGTCGGGACTAGCGGGTCACTACGAGCAGTACTTC
TRBD1 | NA | TRBJ1-1 | TRBV11-2 | CASSLGQGRGLSTEAFF | TGTGCCAGCAGCTTAGGACAGGGCAGAGGTTTGAGCACTGAAGCTTTCTTT
NA | many | TRBJ2-3 | TRBV28 | CASSFSSSASGTDTQYF | TGTGCCAGCAGTTTCTCTAGCTCGGCGTCGGGCACAGATACGCAGTATTTT
TRBD2 | NA | TRBJ2-7 | TRBV7-2 | CASSLASTSGGLTYEQYF | TGTGCCAGCAGCTTAGCCTCTACTAGCGGGGGGCTGACCTACGAGCAGTACTTC
TRBD1 | NA | TRBJ1-6 | TRBV18 | CASSPQGQGDSPLHF | TGTGCCAGCTCACCCCAGGGACAGGGCGATTCACCCCTCCACTTT
NA | few | TRBJ2-5 | TRBV5-1 | CASSEGTAQETQYF | TGCGCCAGCAGCGAGGGTACGGCCCAAGAGACCCAGTACTTC
NA | NA | TRBJ1-1 | TRBV2 | CASSGLQGVGTEAFF | TGTGCCAGCAGTGGGCTACAGGGAGTAGGCACTGAAGCTTTCTTT
NA | NA | TRBJ2-7 | TRBV7-3 | CASSETGNSYEQYF | TGTGCCAGCAGCGAGACGGGTAACTCCTACGAGCAGTACTTC
NA | NA | TRBJ1-1 | TRBV9 | CASTPGLNTEAFF | TGTGCCAGCACGCCGGGTCTTAACACTGAAGCTTTCTTT
TRBD1 | once | TRBJ1-5 | TRBV25-1 | CASSGAGQGNQPQHF | TGTGCCAGCAGTGGAGCGGGACAGGGGAATCAGCCCCAGCATTTT
NA | NA | TRBJ2-7 | TRBV28 | CASSPRVSSYEQYF | TGTGCCAGCAGTCCGAGGGTGAGCTCCTACGAGCAGTACTTC
NA | NA | TRBJ2-2 | TRBV27 | CATRVPNTGELFF | TGTGCCACCCGGGTACCTAACACCGGGGAGCTGTTTTTT
TRBD1 | few | TRBJ1-3 | TRBV4-3 | CASSQETYRGQGNTIYF | TGCGCCAGCAGCCAAGAAACTTACAGGGGGCAGGGAAACACCATATATTTT
TRBD2 | NA | TRBJ2-1 | TRBV5-4 | CASRLAGGSNEQFF | TGTGCCAGCAGACTAGCGGGGGGCAGCAATGAGCAGTTCTTC
NA | NA | TRBJ1-5 | TRBV5-1 | CASSLDPGWGQPQHF | TGCGCCAGCAGCTTGGATCCAGGGTGGGGTCAGCCCCAGCATTTT
TRBD1 | NA | TRBJ1-1 | TRBV28 | CASSSGDRSLLAFF | TGTGCCAGCAGTTCCGGGGACAGGTCGCTACTAGCTTTCTTT